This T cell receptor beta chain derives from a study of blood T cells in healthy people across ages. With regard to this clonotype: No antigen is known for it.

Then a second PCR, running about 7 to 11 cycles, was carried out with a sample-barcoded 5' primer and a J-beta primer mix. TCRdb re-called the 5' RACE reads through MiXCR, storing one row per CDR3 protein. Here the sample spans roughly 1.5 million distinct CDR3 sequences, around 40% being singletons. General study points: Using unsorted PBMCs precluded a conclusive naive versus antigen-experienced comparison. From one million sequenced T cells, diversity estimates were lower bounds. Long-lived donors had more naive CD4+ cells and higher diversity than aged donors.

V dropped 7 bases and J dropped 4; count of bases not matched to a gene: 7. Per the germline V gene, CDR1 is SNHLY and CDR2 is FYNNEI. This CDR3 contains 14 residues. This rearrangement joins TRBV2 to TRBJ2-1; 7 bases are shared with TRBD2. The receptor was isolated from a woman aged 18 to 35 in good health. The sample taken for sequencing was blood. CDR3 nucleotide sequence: TGTGCCAGCAAGACCAGCGGGGCTTACAATGAGCAGTTCTTC. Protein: CASKTSGAYNEQFF.